This TCR beta chain was identified during a study of blood T cell repertoires in COVID-19. As originally analysed: Reference gene primer amplification yielded estimated nucleated cell counts. TCRdb's copy holds only in-frame clones and misses some; the assay was immunoSEQ multiplex PCR. For V, J and clone size, that table is used; D and trimming come from the DNA. Among approximately 61,000 clones listed, roughly 83% were seen once. Sequenced material: peripheral blood. This TCR derives from a man aged 50-59 years with COVID-19, enrolled during active disease.

CDR3 sequence (DNA): TGTGCCAGCATACGAGGACAGGGGCGCTCGGGAAACACCATATATTTT. Protein product: CASIRGQGRSGNTIYF. V and J are TRBV28 and TRBJ1-3, with 9 positions matching TRBD1. This CDR3 region has 16 residues. Trimming removed 7 bases from V and 4 bases from J; junction bases left unmatched: 11. CDR1 is MDHEN and CDR2 is SYDVKM in the germline V gene.